Listed here are 32 T cell receptor beta chains from one sample, sequenced in a study of blood T cell repertoires in COVID-19. The table came from immunoSEQ multiplex PCR; TCRdb's copy has only in-frame clones and leaves some out. The data show about 340,000 clones, around 86% seen once. What was sequenced was peripheral blood. The receptors come from a woman aged 50 to 60 with COVID-19, enrolled during active disease.

CDR3 protein: CASSLESTVNTEAFF. For the CDR3, the DNA is TGTGCCAGCAGCTTAGAGAGCACGGTGAACACTGAAGCTTTCTTT. V usage is TRBV7-2 and J usage is TRBJ1-1; the D is unclear. Between the trimmed V and J ends, which lost 1 base and 0 bases, there was a span of 9 bases. This CDR3 is built from 15 residues. The V gene's germline CDR1 is SGHTA and CDR2 FQGNSA. The full variable domain, completed using reference TRBV7-2 and TRBJ1-1, is GAGVSQSPSNKVTEKGKDVELRCDPISGHTALYWYRQSLGQGLEFLIYFQGNSAPDKSGLPSDRFSAERTGGSVSTLTIQRTQQEDSAVYLCASSLESTVNTEAFFGQGTRLTVV.

The V and J genes are TRBV27 and TRBJ2-4, with a tentative D call TRBD1 (5 bases). The CDR3 has 15 amino acids. V was trimmed by 6 bases and J by 0 bases, leaving 12 bases between them. Germline values: CDR1 MNHEY, CDR2 SMNVEV (reference sequence). CDR3 protein: CASRKTALAKNIQYF. DNA for the CDR3: TGTGCCAGCAGAAAGACAGCTTTAGCCAAAAACATTCAGTACTTC.

The rearrangement uses TRBV27 and TRBJ2-3; D perhaps matches TRBD1 (5 bases). This CDR3 comprises 16 residues. Germline V gene data show CDR1 as MNHEY and CDR2 as SMNVEV (reference sequence). V was clipped by 3 bases and J by 0 bases, with 13 bases between them. The CDR3 nucleotides are TGTGCCAGCAGTTTCAAGGGGCGGCGTAGCACAGATACGCAGTATTTT. Its protein is CASSFKGRRSTDTQYF.

The V gene is TRBV19, the J gene TRBJ1-1; unclear D gene. Germline CDR1 is LNHDA and CDR2 is SQIVND (reference sequence). The CDR3 consists of 16 residues. Trimming removed 7 bases at V and 0 bases at J, with 18 bases between. CDR3 nucleotides: TGTGCCAGTACCACGAGGACTGACTGGATGAACACTGAAGCTTTCTTT. It specifies CASTTRTDWMNTEAFF. Full variable domain (outside the CDR3, taken from reference TRBV19 and TRBJ1-1): DGGITQSPKYLFRKEGQNVTLSCEQNLNHDAMYWYRQDPGQGLRLIYYSQIVNDFQKGDIAEGYSVSREKKESFPLTVTSAQKNPTAFYLCASTTRTDWMNTEAFFGQGTRLTVV.

The V call is TRBV5-4, the J call TRBJ1-1, with 7 bases that match TRBD1. Trimming took 4 bases from V and 4 from J; bases not matched to a gene: 4. In germline, CDR1 is SGHNT, CDR2 YYREEE (reference sequence). The CDR3 has 13 residues. The CDR3 sequence: CASSPTGSTEAFF. CDR3 DNA sequence: TGTGCCAGCAGCCCGACAGGGAGCACTGAAGCTTTCTTT.

The genes are TRBV9 and TRBJ2-7, with 11 bases that match TRBD2. The trim removed 0 bases at V and 5 bases at J, leaving 7 bases unmatched. From germline, CDR1 is SGDLS and CDR2 YYNGEE. This CDR3 comprises 16 residues. The CDR3 DNA follows: TGTGCCAGCAGCGTAGCTATACTAGCGGGAGAAAACGAGCAGTACTTC. Translated, it gives CASSVAILAGENEQYF.

This rearrangement joins TRBV11-1 to TRBJ1-3, with 7 bases identical to TRBD1. Unmatched junction bases numbered 4, after V lost 2 bases and J lost 0 bases. Per the germline V gene, CDR1 is SGHAT and CDR2 is FQDESV (reference sequence). The CDR3 contains 16 residues. CDR3 amino acids: CASSLLGTASGNTIYF. CDR3 in DNA: TGTGCCAGCAGCTTACTCGGGACAGCCTCTGGAAACACCATATATTTT.

The chain recombines TRBV27 with TRBJ2-7; 12 nucleotides align to TRBD2. Trimming removed 4 bases from V and 0 bases from J; junction bases left unmatched: 10. In germline, CDR1 is MNHEY, CDR2 SMNVEV (reference sequence). This CDR3 contains 18 residues. This chain's CDR3 is CASSSLRLAGGSSYEQYF. For the CDR3, the DNA is TGTGCCAGCAGTTCGCTTCGTCTAGCGGGAGGGAGCTCCTACGAGCAGTACTTC.

This chain connects TRBV10-3 to TRBJ2-3; 7 bases agree with TRBD2. The trim removed 7 bases at V and 5 bases at J, leaving 9 bases unmatched. The CDR3 is made up of 14 amino acids. CDR1 and CDR2 (germline): ENHRY, SYGVKD. CDR3 DNA sequence: TGTGCCATCAAAACCAATTTAGCGGGAGATACGCAGTATTTT. This sequence encodes CAIKTNLAGDTQYF.

This sequence joins TRBV28 and TRBJ2-7, with D possibly TRBD1 on 6 matching bases. The CDR3 sequence is 12 residues long. V was cut by 6 bases and J by 3 bases, with 9 bases left in between. In germline, CDR1 is MDHEN, CDR2 SYDVKM. This CDR3 reads CASSLQGYEQYF. DNA of the CDR3: TGTGCCAGCAGCTTACAGGGCTACGAGCAGTACTTC.

The chain has TRBV7-9 and TRBJ1-2, with D maybe TRBD1 (6 bases). The length of the CDR3 is 13 residues. Trimming removed 5 bases at V and 1 base at J, with 8 bases between. Looked up from germline, CDR1 is SEHNR and CDR2 is FQNEAQ (reference sequence). This CDR3 is CASSPDSNYGYTF. The CDR3 DNA reads TGTGCCAGCAGCCCGGACAGTAACTATGGCTACACCTTC.

The chain uses TRBV4-2 and TRBJ2-4; the match to TRBD1 covers 7 bases. The CDR3 is made up of 17 amino acids. CDR1 and CDR2 (germline): LGHNA, YNFKEQ. After removal of 4 bases from V and 1 base from J, the junction contained 10 bases not matched to a gene. Here the CDR3 reads CASSPSGGEVAKNIQYF. For the CDR3, the DNA is TGTGCCAGCAGCCCTTCAGGGGGAGAGGTTGCCAAAAACATTCAGTACTTC.

This chain connects TRBV10-2 to TRBJ2-7; 8 nucleotides line up with TRBD1. Germline V CDR1 and CDR2: WSHSY, SAAADI. J gave up 3 bases and V 1 base, and 2 bases lay outside the gene matches. This CDR3 has 14 amino acids. In DNA form, the CDR3 reads TGCGCCAGCAGTGAGTGGACAGGGAACTACGAGCAGTACTTC. It translates to CASSEWTGNYEQYF.

This chain connects TRBV5-1 to TRBJ1-2; D may be TRBD1 (6 bases). The CDR3 is 13 amino acids. V dropped 1 base and J dropped 4 bases, with 8 bases sitting between them. In germline, CDR1 is SGHRS, CDR2 YFSETQ. The CDR3 nucleotides read TGCGCCAGCAGCTTGACAGGGACCTATGGCTACACCTTC. Its translation is CASSLTGTYGYTF.

This chain uses TRBV10-3 with TRBJ1-1, with 9 positions matching TRBD1. V was clipped by 6 bases and J by 1 base; unmatched bases: 6. In germline, CDR1 is ENHRY, CDR2 SYGVKD. The CDR3 is 15 residues long. This CDR3 reads CAIRDPGQGNTEAFF. DNA for the CDR3: TGTGCCATCAGGGATCCGGGACAGGGGAACACTGAAGCTTTCTTT.

The chain carries TRBV5-1 and TRBJ2-7; 7 bases align to TRBD1. The CDR3 has 14 residues. V gave up 4 bases and J gave up 2 bases; unmatched junction bases: 6. Germline V gene sequence: CDR1 SGHRS, CDR2 YFSETQ. CDR3 nucleotide sequence: TGCGCCAGCAGCATACAGGGGAGTGCCTACGAGCAGTACTTC. Translation: CASSIQGSAYEQYF.

This chain connects TRBV4-1 to TRBJ2-5, with D tentatively TRBD2 (6 bases). The CDR3 consists of 16 residues. CDR1 MGHRA and CDR2 YSYEKL come from the germline V gene. V was cut by 2 bases and J by 7 bases, with 20 bases left in between. The CDR3 sequence: CASSQPRRRGEGTQYF. As DNA, the CDR3 is TGCGCCAGCAGCCAACCCCGACGGAGGGGAGAGGGGACCCAGTACTTC.

The chain combines TRBV21-1 with TRBJ2-1; TRBD2, as called in the table, went unchecked against the DNA. TRBV21-1 is annotated as a pseudogene. This CDR3 contains 20 residues. The CDR3 DNA follows: TGTGCCAGCAGCAAAGGAGGGCTCAATGCCCCTACCACCTTCTACAATGAGCAGTTCTTC. As protein: CASSKGGLNAPTTFYNEQFF.

The chain uses TRBV6-5 and TRBJ2-7; 8 bases line up with TRBD1. The CDR3 has 14 amino acids. Germline V lookup: CDR1 MNHEY, CDR2 SVGAGI. V was pared by 6 bases and J by 1 base, with 5 bases of the junction left unmatched. The CDR3 DNA reads as TGTGCCAGCAGCCCCAGGGGGCGTTCCTACGAGCAGTACTTC. It is translated as CASSPRGRSYEQYF.

CDR3 region: CATDSGGHFTLNTEAFF. CDR3 coding DNA: TGTGCCACCGACTCGGGGGGGCACTTTACTCTGAACACTGAAGCTTTCTTT. The rearrangement uses TRBV6-4 and TRBJ1-1, with D perhaps TRBD1 (6 bases). V gave up 10 bases and J gave up 0 bases, with 24 bases separating them. CDR1 is MRHNA and CDR2 is SNTAGT in the germline V gene. This CDR3 region has 17 residues.

Concerning this clone itself: Other DNA sequences in the same sample also yield this CDR3. The rearrangement links TRBV5-1 to TRBJ2-5; 13 bases agree with TRBD2. Germline values: CDR1 SGHRS, CDR2 YFSETQ. V lost 0 bases and J lost 2; bases outside the gene matches: 1. This CDR3 region has 16 residues. CDR3 bases: TGCGCCAGCAGCTTGGGGGGACTAGCGGGACAAGAGACCCAGTACTTC. This encodes CASSLGGLAGQETQYF. Together with reference TRBV5-1 and TRBJ2-5, the CDR3 gives the full variable domain: KAGVTQTPRYLIKTRGQQVTLSCSPISGHRSVSWYQQTPGQGLQFLFEYFSETQRNKGNFPGRFSGRQFSNSRSEMNVSTLELGDSALYLCASSLGGLAGQETQYFGPGTRLLVL.

The CDR3 DNA is TGTGCCACCAGTATGGGCCGCGACAATGAGCAGTTCTTC. This gives the protein CATSMGRDNEQFF. V and J are TRBV24-1 and TRBJ2-1; unclear D gene. CDR1 is KGHDR and CDR2 is SFDVKD in the germline V gene. V was trimmed by 6 bases and J by 5 bases, leaving 10 bases between them. CDR3 size: 13 residues.

This clone was seen once. J is TRBJ2-3 and V is TRBV24-1; weak D call: TRBD2 (6 bases). Trimming took off 4 bases at V and 4 bases at J, with 11 bases between the two ends. Germline CDR1 reads KGHDR; CDR2 reads SFDVKD. CDR3 length equals 14 residues. CDR3 loop: CATSDRGSADTQYF. The CDR3 DNA reads TGTGCCACCAGTGACCGGGGGTCGGCAGATACGCAGTATTTT.

CDR3 sequence reads: CASSLRGLASPIAYEQYF. The CDR3 DNA is TGTGCCAGCAGTCTACGGGGACTAGCTTCTCCTATAGCCTACGAGCAGTACTTC. The gene calls are TRBV27 and TRBJ2-7; 9 bases are a match to TRBD2. CDR3 length equals 18 residues. Looked up from germline, CDR1 is MNHEY and CDR2 is SMNVEV (reference sequence). V was clipped by 5 bases and J by 2 bases; unmatched bases: 16.

In this sample, this clone turned up once. This rearrangement joins TRBV29-1 to TRBJ1-2, with a tentative D call TRBD1 (6 bases). This CDR3 is 13 amino acids long. V was cut by 5 bases and J by 4 bases, with 14 bases left in between. Germline assignment: CDR1 SQVTM and CDR2 ANQGSEA. The CDR3 DNA reads TGCAGCGTTTTTCGGACAGAGAGCTATGGCTACACCTTC. This encodes CSVFRTESYGYTF.

This chain connects TRBV5-8 to TRBJ1-5, with 8 bases matching TRBD1. The CDR3 is made up of 16 amino acids. Germline CDR1 and CDR2: SGHTS and YDEGEE. The junction had 8 bases not matched to a gene; V was cut back by 4 bases and J by 2 bases. CDR3 coding DNA: TGTGCCAGCAGCCCTCGGACAGGGAAGGGCAATCAGCCCCAGCATTTT. Its translation is CASSPRTGKGNQPQHF.

The CDR3 coding sequence is TGCGCCAGCAGCTTGCTGGGGCTCCGACTAGCGGGAGAGGTTGACAATGAGCAGTTCTTC. Protein sequence: CASSLLGLRLAGEVDNEQFF. The V gene is TRBV5-1, the J gene TRBJ2-1; 12 positions agree with TRBD2. With 1 base clipped from V and 5 bases from J, the junction kept 16 bases outside the gene matches. Germline V lookup: CDR1 SGHRS, CDR2 YFSETQ. The CDR3 consists of 20 residues.

The V gene is TRBV19, the J gene TRBJ1-3, with 7 bases aligning to TRBD1. This CDR3 contains 16 residues. Germline CDR1 reads LNHDA; CDR2 reads SQIVND (reference sequence). V lost 1 base to trimming and J lost 0 bases; unmatched junction nucleotides: 3. CDR3 residues: CASSIARTGSGNTIYF. DNA of the CDR3: TGTGCCAGTAGTATAGCCCGGACAGGCTCTGGAAACACCATATATTTT.

This chain joins TRBV7-2 and TRBJ2-1; 11 nucleotides agree with TRBD2. CDR3 size: 15 residues. The germline gives CDR1 SGHTA, CDR2 FQGNSA. Trimming removed 4 bases from V and 4 bases from J; junction bases left unmatched: 3. In DNA form, the CDR3 reads TGTGCCAGCAGCTCGGTAGCGGGAGGGTACAATGAGCAGTTCTTC. Its translation: CASSSVAGGYNEQFF.

The chain recombines TRBV19 with TRBJ1-1; 10 bases are shared with TRBD1. V lost 6 bases, J lost 2 bases, and 9 bases stayed unmatched. The germline V gene has CDR1 LNHDA and CDR2 SQIVND (reference sequence). CDR3 size: 16 residues. CDR3 residues: CASRPRDRGANTEAFF. The CDR3, as DNA: TGTGCCAGTAGACCGAGGGACAGGGGCGCCAACACTGAAGCTTTCTTT.

The chain carries TRBV7-9 and TRBJ2-3; D is ambiguous. In germline, CDR1 is SEHNR, CDR2 FQNEAQ (reference sequence). V gave up 3 bases and J gave up 5 bases, with 9 bases separating them. The CDR3 is made up of 13 amino acids. The CDR3 loop reads CASSLRLLDTQYF. The CDR3, as DNA: TGTGCCAGCAGCTTGAGACTGTTAGATACGCAGTATTTT.

The chain has TRBV7-9 and TRBJ2-2, with unresolved D. The CDR3 covers 13 residues. Germline V CDR1 and CDR2: SEHNR, FQNEAQ (reference sequence). With 5 bases removed from V and 2 bases from J, the gap between germline ends came to 6 bases. CDR3 DNA: TGTGCCAGCAGCAACACCAACACCGGGGAGCTGTTTTTT. Its translation: CASSNTNTGELFF.